One sample yielded the 7 T cell receptor beta chains listed below, sequenced in a study of Tregs in tolerant kidney transplant recipients. Clones were sequenced by immunoSEQ multiplex PCR, and TCRdb holds only the in-frame ones, with some missing. Counted here are 200,000 to 300,000 clones, 84% occurring once; the ten biggest clones make up about 0.58%. Input material: CD4+ T cells from blood. All receptors derive from a human donor in good health.

The gene calls are TRBV5-1 and TRBJ2-1; 9 bases are a match to TRBD2. This CDR3 contains 15 residues. The trim removed 3 bases at V and 4 bases at J, leaving 5 bases unmatched. CDR1 is SGHRS, CDR2 YFSETQ, per germline. CDR3 DNA sequence: TGCGCCAGCAGCTCGACGACTAGCGGTTACAATGAGCAGTTCTTC. Its protein is CASSSTTSGYNEQFF.

The chain is built from TRBV29-1 and TRBJ2-7, with 11 bases lining up with TRBD2. Per the germline V gene, CDR1 is SQVTM and CDR2 is ANQGSEA. V dropped 4 bases and J dropped 1; count of bases not matched to a gene: 3. This CDR3 region has 14 residues. DNA of the CDR3: TGCAGCGTTGCCCTAGCGGGAGGATCCTACGAGCAGTACTTC. It codes for CSVALAGGSYEQYF.

V gene TRBV29-1 combines with J gene TRBJ1-2, with 9 bases fitting TRBD1. Germline V lookup: CDR1 SQVTM, CDR2 ANQGSEA. The CDR3 has 13 amino acids. J lost 4 bases, V lost 3 bases, and 3 bases had no gene match. The CDR3 nucleotides read TGCAGCGTTGATGGGACAGGGCTCTATGGCTACACCTTC. Translated: CSVDGTGLYGYTF.

The chain recombines TRBV6-5 with TRBJ1-1, with 7 bases matching TRBD1. The CDR3 contains 14 residues. After removal of 4 bases from V and 4 bases from J, the junction contained 6 bases not matched to a gene. From germline, CDR1 is MNHEY and CDR2 SVGAGI. CDR3 sequence: CASSSDRARTEAFF. DNA for the CDR3: TGTGCCAGCAGTTCAGACAGGGCGCGCACTGAAGCTTTCTTT.

The V call is TRBV15, the J call TRBJ2-5; unclear D gene. This CDR3 has 16 residues. V shed 0 bases and J shed 2 bases, with 13 bases lying between them. The V gene's germline CDR1 is LNHNV and CDR2 YYDKDF (reference sequence). In DNA, the CDR3 is TGTGCCACCAGCAGAGATTCAGCAGGTCAGCAAGAGACCCAGTACTTC. This gives the protein CATSRDSAGQQETQYF.

The chain uses TRBV30 and TRBJ2-3, with D perhaps matching TRBD2 (6 bases). The CDR3 is made up of 13 amino acids. Trimming took off 6 bases at V and 4 bases at J, with 14 bases between the two ends. CDR1 GTSNPN and CDR2 SVGIG come from the germline V gene (reference sequence). CDR3 bases: TGTGCCTGCCGGACCCCGGGGGCAGATACGCAGTATTTT. Translating gives CACRTPGADTQYF.

The chain couples TRBV5-4 to TRBJ2-1; TRBD2 agrees at 8 bases. The V gene end was trimmed by 4 bases and the J gene end by 8 bases; junction bases not matched to a gene: 11. This CDR3 comprises 15 residues. From germline, CDR1 is SGHNT and CDR2 YYREEE (reference sequence). The CDR3 DNA reads TGTGCCAGCAGCCTTTTCGCGCGGGAGGACCATGAGCAGTTCTTC. It yields the protein CASSLFAREDHEQFF.